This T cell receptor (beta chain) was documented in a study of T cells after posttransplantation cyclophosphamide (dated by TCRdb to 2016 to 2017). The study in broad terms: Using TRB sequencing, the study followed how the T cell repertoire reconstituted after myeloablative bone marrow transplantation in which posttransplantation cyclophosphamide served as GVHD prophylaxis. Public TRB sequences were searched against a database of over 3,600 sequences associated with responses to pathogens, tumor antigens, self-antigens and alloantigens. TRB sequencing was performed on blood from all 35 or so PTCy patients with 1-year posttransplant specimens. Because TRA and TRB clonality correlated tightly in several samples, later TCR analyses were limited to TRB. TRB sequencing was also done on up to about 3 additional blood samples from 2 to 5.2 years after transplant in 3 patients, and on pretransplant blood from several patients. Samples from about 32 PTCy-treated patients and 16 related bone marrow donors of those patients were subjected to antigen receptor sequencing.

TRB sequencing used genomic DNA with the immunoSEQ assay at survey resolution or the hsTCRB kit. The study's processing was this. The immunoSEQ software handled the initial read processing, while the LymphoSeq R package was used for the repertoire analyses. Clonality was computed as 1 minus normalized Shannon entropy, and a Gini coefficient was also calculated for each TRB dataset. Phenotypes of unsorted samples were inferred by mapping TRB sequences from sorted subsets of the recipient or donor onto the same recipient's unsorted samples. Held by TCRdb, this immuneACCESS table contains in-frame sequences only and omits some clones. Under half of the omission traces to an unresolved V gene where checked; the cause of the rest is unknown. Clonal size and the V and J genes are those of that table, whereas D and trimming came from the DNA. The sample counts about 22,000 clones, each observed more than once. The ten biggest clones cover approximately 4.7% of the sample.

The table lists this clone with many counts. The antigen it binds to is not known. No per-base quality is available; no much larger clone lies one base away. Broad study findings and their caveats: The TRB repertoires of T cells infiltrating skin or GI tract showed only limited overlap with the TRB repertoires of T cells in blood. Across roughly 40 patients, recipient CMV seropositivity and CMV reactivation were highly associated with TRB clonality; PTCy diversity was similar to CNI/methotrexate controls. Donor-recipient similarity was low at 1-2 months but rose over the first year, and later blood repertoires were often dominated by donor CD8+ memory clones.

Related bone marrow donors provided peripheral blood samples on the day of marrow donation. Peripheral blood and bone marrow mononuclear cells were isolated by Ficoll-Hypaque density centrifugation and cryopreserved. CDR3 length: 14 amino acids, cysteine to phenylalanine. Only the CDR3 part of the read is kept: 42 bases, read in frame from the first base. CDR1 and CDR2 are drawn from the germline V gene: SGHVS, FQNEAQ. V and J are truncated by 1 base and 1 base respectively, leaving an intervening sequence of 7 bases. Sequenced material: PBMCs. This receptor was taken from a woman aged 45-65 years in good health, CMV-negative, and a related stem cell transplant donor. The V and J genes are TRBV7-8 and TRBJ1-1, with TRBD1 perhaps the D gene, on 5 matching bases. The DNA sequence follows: TGTGCCAGCAGCTTAGTAGGGGCGAACACTGAAGCTTTCTTT. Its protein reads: CASSLVGANTEAFF.